What follows are 22 T cell receptor beta chains derived from one specimen sequenced in a study of OX40 agonist ivuxolimab in advanced cancers. Generated by immunoSEQ multiplex PCR, the TCRdb table keeps only in-frame clones and is missing some. The profile covers under 60,000 clones, with around 90% appearing a single time and approximately 11% taken by the ten largest. This specimen consisted of CD4+ or CD8+ T cells sorted from blood, obtained in a trial of the OX40 agonist ivuxolimab. These receptor sequences come from an adult with an advanced solid tumor such as melanoma, head and neck, liver or kidney cancer.

There are a few counts of this clone. In nucleotides, the CDR3 is TGTGCCTGGAGTCCTATTCAGAGGTACAACTATGGCTACACCTTC. It codes for CAWSPIQRYNYGYTF. This chain uses TRBV30 with TRBJ1-2; D remains unclear. V was shortened by 2 bases and J by 2 bases, with 15 bases between the two germline ends. Germline-derived CDR1 and CDR2 are GTSNPN and SVGIG (reference sequence). This CDR3 region has 15 residues.

The chain carries TRBV29-1 and TRBJ1-2; D uncertain. CDR3 length: 11 amino acids. V was shortened by 4 bases and J by 5 bases, with 8 bases between the two germline ends. CDR1 and CDR2 from the germline V gene are SQVTM and ANQGSEA. The CDR3 reads CSVVDGYGYTF. CDR3 in DNA: TGCAGCGTTGTAGATGGGTATGGCTACACCTTC.

V usage is TRBV7-9 and J usage is TRBJ1-1; D is unclear. CDR3 size: 10 residues. V dropped 0 bases and J dropped 10 bases, with 3 bases sitting between them. Looked up from germline, CDR1 is SEHNR and CDR2 is FQNEAQ (reference sequence). The CDR3 reads CASSLAGAFF. For the CDR3, the DNA is TGTGCCAGCAGCTTAGCGGGAGCTTTCTTT.

The V gene is TRBV6-5, the J gene TRBJ2-2; D gene unclear. The CDR3 runs 15 residues. Germline V gene lookup returns CDR1 MNHEY and CDR2 SVGAGI. The ends were cut back, 0 bases at V and 3 bases at J, with 8 bases in the middle. The CDR3 reads CASSYSGGDTGELFF. CDR3 sequence (DNA): TGTGCCAGCAGTTACTCGGGTGGAGACACCGGGGAGCTGTTTTTT.

This clone was counted a few times. The genes are TRBV5-1 and TRBJ2-2, with D possibly TRBD1 on 5 matching bases. V lost 4 bases to trimming and J lost 2 bases, with 18 bases between them. Germline V CDR1 and CDR2: SGHRS, YFSETQ. This CDR3 region has 17 residues. CDR3 protein: CASSLRTFGLNTGELFF. The CDR3 region has the DNA TGCGCCAGCAGCCTAAGGACATTCGGCCTAAACACCGGGGAGCTGTTTTTT.

The V gene is TRBV4-2, the J gene TRBJ2-3; maybe TRBD2 (5 bases). The germline V and J ends were trimmed by 1 base and 2 bases, with 10 bases remaining between them. There are 15 residues in the CDR3. Germline V gene lookup returns CDR1 LGHNA and CDR2 YNFKEQ. CDR3 in DNA: TGTGCCAGCAGCCAAGCAGCGGAGTTCACAGATACGCAGTATTTT. The encoded protein is CASSQAAEFTDTQYF.

The V gene is TRBV9, the J gene TRBJ2-2; TRBD1 is a possible D gene (6 bases). Trimming took 4 bases from V and 2 from J, leaving 9 bases between them. The CDR3 extends over 14 amino acids. Germline CDR1 SGDLS, CDR2 YYNGEE. The CDR3 DNA sequence: TGTGCCAGCAGCTCAGGGGACAACACCGGGGAGCTGTTTTTT. Protein sequence: CASSSGDNTGELFF.

The CDR3, as DNA: TGCGCCAGCAGCCAAGAGAGGCCCTTCCAAGAGACCCAGTACTTC. Translating it yields CASSQERPFQETQYF. The V and J genes are TRBV4-1 and TRBJ2-5; D uncertain. Trimming left V 0 bases short and J 1 base short, with 9 bases between. This CDR3 is built from 15 residues. Germline loops: CDR1 MGHRA, CDR2 YSYEKL.

The rearrangement joins TRBV4-1 to TRBJ2-3; TRBD2 is a possible D gene (6 bases). Germline values: CDR1 MGHRA, CDR2 YSYEKL. V was trimmed by 0 bases and J by 5 bases, leaving 12 bases between them. The CDR3 has 15 residues. CDR3 amino acids: CASSQDRRGGDTQYF. The CDR3 DNA reads as TGCGCCAGCAGCCAAGATAGGAGGGGTGGAGATACGCAGTATTTT.

The rearrangement uses TRBV2 and TRBJ2-7, with 9 bases aligning to TRBD1. Germline CDR1 SNHLY, CDR2 FYNNEI. CDR3 length: 17 amino acids. Trimming cost V 5 bases and J 4 bases; bases outside gene matches: 15. The CDR3: CASSLGQGYGGAYEQYF. The CDR3 DNA reads TGTGCCAGCAGTCTAGGACAGGGGTATGGTGGGGCATACGAGCAGTACTTC.

This rearrangement joins TRBV2 to TRBJ2-1; 10 nucleotides agree with TRBD1. V dropped 8 bases and J dropped 5; count of bases not matched to a gene: 6. Germline V gives CDR1 SNHLY, CDR2 FYNNEI. The CDR3 spans 14 residues. CDR3 DNA sequence: TGTGCCAGCGGGGACAGGGGTGATCACAATGAGCAGTTCTTC. This gives the protein CASGDRGDHNEQFF.

This chain's CDR3 is CASSSDRSNYGYTF. CDR3 nucleotides: TGTGCCAGCAGCTCGGACAGGAGTAACTATGGCTACACCTTC. This chain joins TRBV5-6 and TRBJ1-2; 7 bases map to TRBD1. Germline V gives CDR1 SGHDT, CDR2 YYEEEE. Trimming took 3 bases from V and 1 from J; bases not matched to a gene: 3. This CDR3 contains 14 residues.

The chain couples TRBV10-3 to TRBJ2-1; 11 bases fit TRBD2. Germline V gene data show CDR1 as ENHRY and CDR2 as SYGVKD. This CDR3 comprises 14 residues. V lost 4 bases, J lost 9 bases, and 5 bases stayed unmatched. The CDR3 nucleotides read TGTGCCATCAGTGGCCTAGCGGGAGGTGGTGAGCAGTTCTTC. This sequence encodes CAISGLAGGGEQFF.

This clone was observed once. The V call is TRBV5-1, the J call TRBJ2-2, with no clear D. Looked up from germline, CDR1 is SGHRS and CDR2 is YFSETQ. This CDR3 contains 14 residues. V lost 3 bases and J lost 4, with 10 bases in between. The CDR3 is CASSWRHSTGELFF. The CDR3 coding sequence is TGCGCCAGCAGCTGGAGACACTCCACCGGGGAGCTGTTTTTT.

V and J are TRBV5-1 and TRBJ2-7; 13 bases map to TRBD2. Germline CDR1 and CDR2: SGHRS and YFSETQ. The trim removed 4 bases at V and 8 bases at J, leaving 9 bases unmatched. CDR3 length: 15 amino acids. CDR3 amino acids: CASSTGLAGASKQYF. CDR3 nucleotide sequence: TGCGCCAGCAGCACCGGACTAGCGGGAGCATCGAAGCAGTACTTC.

V gene TRBV27 combines with J gene TRBJ2-7, with 7 bases that match TRBD1. CDR3 length: 14 amino acids. V lost 6 bases and J lost 6; bases outside the gene matches: 11. In germline, CDR1 is MNHEY, CDR2 SMNVEV (reference sequence). The CDR3: CASRARQGWFEQYF. The DNA for the CDR3 is TGTGCCAGCAGGGCGAGACAGGGCTGGTTCGAGCAGTACTTC.

The chain has TRBV29-1 and TRBJ1-4, with 11 nucleotides matching TRBD1. Per the germline V gene, CDR1 is SQVTM and CDR2 is ANQGSEA. The CDR3 has 14 residues. The J segment lost 2 bases and the V segment lost 7 bases, leaving 3 bases of the junction unmatched. The CDR3 protein is CSGTGGSTNEKLFF. In DNA form, the CDR3 reads TGCAGCGGGACAGGGGGCTCGACTAATGAAAAACTGTTTTTT.

This chain links TRBV7-9 with TRBJ1-2, with D hard to call. Germline-derived CDR1 and CDR2 are SEHNR and FQNEAQ (reference sequence). The CDR3 is made up of 12 amino acids. The germline V and J ends were trimmed by 5 bases and 10 bases, with 14 bases remaining between them. The CDR3 loop is CASSGGRWDYTF. In DNA, the CDR3 is TGTGCCAGCAGCGGCGGTAGGTGGGACTACACCTTC.

The chain joins TRBV2 to TRBJ2-7; D not certain. This CDR3 contains 14 residues. CDR1 and CDR2 (germline): SNHLY, FYNNEI. The ends were cut back, 4 bases at V and 6 bases at J, with 16 bases in the middle. The CDR3 region is CASSAQMSEAEQYF. DNA of the CDR3: TGTGCCAGCAGTGCTCAGATGAGCGAGGCCGAGCAGTACTTC.

The chain is built from TRBV29-1 and TRBJ1-1; D not resolved. The CDR3 is 9 amino acids. Trimming took 7 bases from V and 8 from J, leaving 8 bases between them. CDR1 is SQVTM and CDR2 is ANQGSEA in the germline V gene. The CDR3 reads CSAHPEAFF. In nucleotides, the CDR3 is TGCAGCGCCCACCCCGAAGCTTTCTTT. The full variable domain, its missing parts supplied by reference TRBV29-1 and TRBJ1-1, is SAVISQKPSRDICQRGTSLTIQCQVDSQVTMMFWYRQQPGQSLTLIATANQGSEATYESGFVIDKFPISRPNLTFSTLTVSNMSPEDSSIYLCSAHPEAFFGQGTRLTVV.

This chain uses TRBV6-5 with TRBJ1-1; perhaps TRBD1 as D (5 bases). Deletions cut 6 bases from V and 2 bases from J, with 16 bases between. Germline V gives CDR1 MNHEY, CDR2 SVGAGI. This CDR3 spans 15 amino acids. CDR3 region: CASSPGGVINTEAFF. CDR3 sequence (DNA): TGTGCCAGCAGCCCTGGGGGGGTGATTAACACTGAAGCTTTCTTT.

The rearrangement joins TRBV6-1 to TRBJ1-6; maybe TRBD1 (5 bases). Germline loops: CDR1 MNHNS, CDR2 SASEGT. The CDR3 sequence is 14 residues long. Trimming shortened V by 1 base and J by 7 bases, and 8 bases separated the two germline ends. The CDR3 DNA follows: TGTGCCAGCAGTGAAGGACAGATGAATTCACCCCTCCACTTT. Its translation: CASSEGQMNSPLHF.